The 26 T cell receptor beta chains given below trace back to one sample, sequenced in a study of CD8+ T cells in alopecia areata. Extracted RNA was reverse transcribed, and the resulting cDNA served as sequencing template. Repertoires were generated with immunoSEQ multiplex PCR, while TCRdb's copy carries only in-frame clones and drops some. The table includes more than 95,000 clones, about 51% detected once. Material for sequencing was NKG2D-low CD8+ T cells sorted from blood. Source of these receptors: a human donor with alopecia areata.

This clone turned up a few times. The gene calls are TRBV5-6 and TRBJ2-5; D is undetermined. The germline V and J ends were trimmed by 0 bases and 1 base, with 4 bases remaining between them. The CDR3 is 13 amino acids. The germline CDR1 and CDR2 sequences are SGHDT and YYEEEE. For the CDR3, the DNA is TGTGCCAGCAGCTTGGCGCGCCAAGAGACCCAGTACTTC. Encoded protein: CASSLARQETQYF.

This chain uses TRBV9 with TRBJ2-5; tentatively, D is TRBD2 (6 bases). Trimming stripped 4 bases from V and 2 bases from J, with 12 bases between. Germline V CDR1 and CDR2: SGDLS, YYNGEE. The CDR3 spans 14 residues. CDR3 DNA: TGTGCCAGCAGCCCTGGGACTTTACAAGAGACCCAGTACTTC. It codes for CASSPGTLQETQYF.

There are a few counts of this clone. V gene TRBV29-1 combines with J gene TRBJ2-2; 10 positions agree with TRBD2. The CDR3 has 14 residues. The germline gives CDR1 SQVTM, CDR2 ANQGSEA. Germline trimming cut 7 bases from V and 6 bases from J; bases unmatched to any gene: 8. CDR3 DNA sequence: TGCAGCGGGGGGCTAGCGGGAGCCGCCGGGGAGCTGTTTTTT. Its translation: CSGGLAGAAGELFF.

CDR3 nucleotides: TGTGCCAGCAGTAGCCAAGGGGATCAGCCCCAGCATTTT. Protein sequence: CASSSQGDQPQHF. The chain uses TRBV28 and TRBJ1-5; D is possibly TRBD1 (5 bases). CDR3 length equals 13 residues. Germline V gene sequence: CDR1 MDHEN, CDR2 SYDVKM. Trimming removed 5 bases at V and 5 bases at J, with 10 bases between.

Only a few counts were recorded for this clone. This chain connects TRBV28 to TRBJ1-1; TRBD1 might be the D (5 bases). This CDR3 is 13 amino acids long. The V end lost 7 bases, the J end lost 2 bases, and 11 bases lay between the germline ends. In germline, CDR1 is MDHEN, CDR2 SYDVKM. The chain's CDR3 is CASTIGGNTEAFF. The CDR3 DNA reads as TGTGCCAGCACAATCGGGGGAAACACTGAAGCTTTCTTT.

This clone was seen once. The V call is TRBV5-1, the J call TRBJ2-3; no firm D call. The germline V gene has CDR1 SGHRS and CDR2 YFSETQ. V dropped 3 bases and J dropped 4 bases, with 9 bases sitting between them. CDR3 length: 13 residues. CDR3 bases: TGCGCCAGCAGCTCCTACTCCCCAGATACGCAGTATTTT. This gives the protein CASSSYSPDTQYF. The full variable domain, its missing parts supplied by reference TRBV5-1 and TRBJ2-3, is KAGVTQTPRYLIKTRGQQVTLSCSPISGHRSVSWYQQTPGQGLQFLFEYFSETQRNKGNFPGRFSGRQFSNSRSEMNVSTLELGDSALYLCASSSYSPDTQYFGPGTRLTVL.

This chain connects TRBV11-3 to TRBJ2-4, with unresolved D. The CDR3 contains 12 residues. The germline V gene encodes CDR1 SGHNT and CDR2 YENEEA. V lost 3 bases, J lost 3 bases, and 3 bases lay in between. CDR3 sequence (DNA): TGTGCCAGCAGCTTTGGCAAAAACATTCAGTACTTC. Protein product: CASSFGKNIQYF.

The V call is TRBV2, the J call TRBJ2-1; TRBD2 matches at 9 bases. Trimming removed 2 bases from V and 6 bases from J; junction bases left unmatched: 8. This CDR3 has 16 amino acids. Per the germline V gene, CDR1 is SNHLY and CDR2 is FYNNEI. The CDR3 loop reads CASSELVSGSVNEQFF. In DNA form, the CDR3 reads TGTGCCAGCAGTGAACTTGTTAGCGGGAGCGTCAATGAGCAGTTCTTC.

Remarks on this clone: The sample has other DNA sequences that encode this CDR3 too. J is TRBJ2-3 and V is TRBV29-1; no reliable D call. Germline-derived CDR1 and CDR2 are SQVTM and ANQGSEA. V dropped 1 base and J dropped 4 bases, with 3 bases sitting between them. This CDR3 is built from 11 residues. CDR3 protein: CSVEVADTQYF. In nucleotides, the CDR3 is TGCAGCGTTGAAGTTGCAGATACGCAGTATTTT.

The table lists this clone with a few counts. The chain uses TRBV29-1 and TRBJ2-2; D possibly corresponds to TRBD1 (6 bases). The germline V and J ends were trimmed by 5 bases and 7 bases, with 14 bases remaining between them. The CDR3 is 13 amino acids. The germline V gene encodes CDR1 SQVTM and CDR2 ANQGSEA. The CDR3 coding sequence is TGCAGCGTTCTCGACAGGTCCGGCGGGGAGCTGTTTTTT. Residues: CSVLDRSGGELFF.

This chain uses TRBV29-1 with TRBJ1-5; D gene uncertain. The CDR3 has 13 amino acids. V was shortened by 5 bases and J by 0 bases, with 8 bases between the two germline ends. Germline-derived CDR1 and CDR2 are SQVTM and ANQGSEA. Written as DNA, the CDR3 is TGCAGCGTTTTGGACGGTAGCAATCAGCCCCAGCATTTT. Encoded protein: CSVLDGSNQPQHF.

The rearrangement joins TRBV11-2 to TRBJ2-1; perhaps TRBD2 as D (5 bases). V shed 3 bases and J shed 0 bases, with 12 bases lying between them. Germline values: CDR1 SGHAT, CDR2 FQNNGV. The CDR3 has 16 amino acids. The DNA for the CDR3 is TGTGCCAGCAGCTTTTACGGGGAGAGCTCCTACAATGAGCAGTTCTTC. Protein: CASSFYGESSYNEQFF.

The rearrangement links TRBV4-2 to TRBJ2-2; TRBD2 aligns across 7 bases. The CDR3 loop spans 13 amino acids. Germline assignment: CDR1 LGHNA and CDR2 YNFKEQ. The trim removed 4 bases at V and 6 bases at J, leaving 2 bases unmatched. For the CDR3, the DNA is TGTGCCAGCAGCCTCGGACTAGCCGGGGAGCTGTTTTTT. It encodes CASSLGLAGELFF.

This chain links TRBV7-2 with TRBJ1-4; 7 bases map to TRBD1. Trimming removed 5 bases from V and 4 bases from J; junction bases left unmatched: 7. The CDR3 is 15 amino acids. Germline V gene lookup returns CDR1 SGHTA and CDR2 FQGNSA. The CDR3 loop reads CASSKQGQINEKLFF. The CDR3, as DNA: TGTGCCAGCAGCAAACAGGGGCAGATTAATGAAAAACTGTTTTTT.

J is TRBJ2-7 and V is TRBV9; 9 nucleotides agree with TRBD2. This CDR3 region has 15 residues. Germline lookup yields CDR1 SGDLS and CDR2 YYNGEE. V shed 0 bases, J shed 2 bases, and the junction held 3 bases outside the gene matches. In DNA form, the CDR3 reads TGTGCCAGCAGCGTAGGACTAGCGGAGCCCTACGAGCAGTACTTC. Residues: CASSVGLAEPYEQYF.

This clone came up a few times. The V gene is TRBV29-1, the J gene TRBJ2-7, with 7 bases matching TRBD1. The CDR3 runs 11 residues. The V gene end was trimmed by 6 bases and the J gene end by 5 bases; junction bases not matched to a gene: 4. Germline loops: CDR1 SQVTM, CDR2 ANQGSEA. The CDR3 region is CSVQQGNEQYF. The CDR3 DNA sequence: TGCAGCGTACAACAGGGGAACGAGCAGTACTTC.

The chain is built from TRBV5-1 and TRBJ2-7; TRBD1 matches at 8 bases. V dropped 2 bases and J dropped 6; count of bases not matched to a gene: 4. The CDR3 consists of 13 residues. Germline CDR1 SGHRS, CDR2 YFSETQ. The DNA for the CDR3 is TGCGCCAGCAGCTTTGAACAGGGGGGCGAGCAGTACTTC. Translated, it gives CASSFEQGGEQYF.

The chain has TRBV2 and TRBJ1-5; D not certain. This CDR3 has 14 residues. Trimming cost V 2 bases and J 1 base, with 6 bases left between them. Germline loops: CDR1 SNHLY, CDR2 FYNNEI. The CDR3 spells CASSERGSNQPQHF. The CDR3 DNA follows: TGTGCCAGCAGTGAACGCGGGAGCAATCAGCCCCAGCATTTT.

The J gene is TRBJ2-5, the V gene TRBV6-5, with 9 positions matching TRBD1. Germline V gene data show CDR1 as MNHEY and CDR2 as SVGAGI. This CDR3 has 15 amino acids. V dropped 6 bases and J dropped 9; count of bases not matched to a gene: 14. The CDR3 spells CASSPGTGTSTAQYF. The CDR3 DNA sequence: TGTGCCAGCAGCCCCGGGACAGGGACCTCCACGGCCCAGTACTTC.

V and J are TRBV5-1 and TRBJ2-2; D possibly corresponds to TRBD1 (5 bases). The V end lost 0 bases, the J end lost 3 bases, and 9 bases lay between the germline ends. Germline CDR1 is SGHRS and CDR2 is YFSETQ. The CDR3 extends over 15 amino acids. Written as DNA, the CDR3 is TGCGCCAGCAGCTTGGCCGAAGGGGACACCGGGGAGCTGTTTTTT. It yields the protein CASSLAEGDTGELFF.

CDR3 nucleotide sequence: TGCGCCAGCAGCCAAGAATCCGGGACGGATTACACAGATACGCAGTATTTT. Its translation: CASSQESGTDYTDTQYF. The chain uses TRBV4-1 and TRBJ2-3; D tentatively fits TRBD1 or TRBD2 (5 bases each). Germline CDR1 and CDR2: MGHRA and YSYEKL. The CDR3 runs 17 residues. Trimming left V 0 bases short and J 2 bases short, with 15 bases between.

This clone was counted a few times. The genes are TRBV29-1 and TRBJ2-3; D unclear. The germline CDR1 and CDR2 sequences are SQVTM and ANQGSEA. The CDR3 is 10 amino acids. Trimming pared 6 bases from V and 10 bases from J, leaving 11 bases between. The CDR3 protein is CSVPDIAQYF. In DNA, the CDR3 is TGCAGCGTCCCGGATATCGCGCAGTATTTT.

This chain joins TRBV14 and TRBJ2-1, with 10 bases that match TRBD2. The CDR3 is 16 amino acids. The germline V gene has CDR1 SGHDN and CDR2 FVKESK. J was trimmed by 7 bases and V by 4 bases; bases with no gene match: 10. CDR3 DNA: TGTGCCAGCAGCCCCATAGCGGGAGGTTCTTGGAATGAGCAGTTCTTC. This codes for CASSPIAGGSWNEQFF.

This chain joins TRBV21-1 and TRBJ2-1; the table calls TRBD1, which could not be checked here. TRBV21-1 is a pseudogene segment. The CDR3 extends over 10 amino acids. The CDR3 loop is CASRGQTQFF. The CDR3 DNA follows: TGTGCCAGCAGGGGCCAGACGCAGTTCTTC.

J is TRBJ2-1 and V is TRBV2; tentative D call: TRBD2 (5 bases). CDR3 length: 13 residues. CDR1 is SNHLY, CDR2 FYNNEI, per germline. V was pared by 1 base and J by 8 bases, with 9 bases between. For the CDR3, the DNA is TGTGCCAGCAGTGAAGTACCCGGGGATGAGCAGTTCTTC. This sequence encodes CASSEVPGDEQFF. The variable domain in full, with the rest retrieved from reference TRBV2 and TRBJ2-1, is EPEVTQTPSHQVTQMGQEVILRCVPISNHLYFYWYRQILGQKVEFLVSFYNNEISEKSEIFDDQFSVERPDGSNFTLKIRSTKLEDSAMYFCASSEVPGDEQFFGPGTRLTVL.

This clone showed up just a few times. The V gene is TRBV14, the J gene TRBJ2-7; no definite D call. Trimming shortened V by 3 bases and J by 1 base, and 7 bases separated the two germline ends. Per germline, CDR1 SGHDN and CDR2 FVKESK. The CDR3 contains 13 residues. The CDR3 DNA is TGTGCCAGCAGCCATGCAGAGTCCTACGAGCAGTACTTC. This sequence encodes CASSHAESYEQYF.